Following are 14 T cell receptor beta chains from one sample sequenced in a study of T-cell memory formation after mild COVID-19. TCRdb recomputed calls from the 5' RACE reads with MiXCR, one row per CDR3 protein. In the table there are 300,000 to 400,000 distinct CDR3 sequences, over 25% of which are singletons. Sequencing was done on a sample of PBMCs or a T cell subset sorted from them (not recorded which). These TCRs come from an adult woman who had mild COVID-19 (a few samples of this study predate the infection). Cell type and time point are not known.

This chain links TRBV5-1 with TRBJ2-3; TRBD1 matches 7 bases. With V trimmed by 7 bases and J by 4 bases, 9 bases remained unmatched. This CDR3 comprises 14 residues. Germline CDR1 SGHRS, CDR2 YFSETQ. The CDR3 DNA follows: TGCGCCAGCCTTGCCGGGACAGAATCAGATACGCAGTATTTT. This encodes CASLAGTESDTQYF.

The V and J genes are TRBV7-9 and TRBJ2-1; D ambiguous. The CDR3 length is 9 residues. Germline CDR1 SEHNR, CDR2 FQNEAQ (reference sequence). The V and J ends lost 5 bases and 8 bases respectively, with 1 base between them. The CDR3 DNA reads as TGTGCCAGCAGCGATGAGCAGTTCTTC. Translating it yields CASSDEQFF.

The chain uses TRBV6-5 and TRBJ2-3; 9 bases agree with TRBD2. V shed 4 bases and J 1 base; nucleotides not matched to a gene: 6. The CDR3 totals 16 residues. Germline loops: CDR1 MNHEY, CDR2 SVGAGI. The CDR3 nucleotides read TGTGCCAGCAGTTTGTTAGCGGGAGCCCGCACAGATACGCAGTATTTT. It translates to CASSLLAGARTDTQYF.

The table lists this clonotype with a few counts. This chain links TRBV19 with TRBJ2-1, with D possibly being TRBD1 or TRBD2 (6 bases each). The CDR3 has 15 residues. Germline V lookup: CDR1 LNHDA, CDR2 SQIVND (reference sequence). Deletions cut 6 bases from V and 6 bases from J, with 18 bases between. CDR3 in DNA: TGTGCCAGTAGCTACAGCCCATGGGGGGCCAATGAGCAGTTCTTC. Translated, it gives CASSYSPWGANEQFF.

This clonotype was recorded a few times. Here the CDR3 DNA reads TGTGCCAGCAGCACAACAGGGAACACCGGGGAGCTGTTTTTT. Amino acid sequence: CASSTTGNTGELFF. V is TRBV7-2 and J is TRBJ2-2, with a weak D call TRBD1 (5 bases). The CDR3 spans 14 residues. CDR1 and CDR2 from the germline V gene are SGHTA and FQGNSA. The V gene lost 5 bases and the J gene lost 1 base, with 8 bases spanning the gap.

The chain joins TRBV12-3 or TRBV12-4 to TRBJ2-7; TRBD2 matches 13 bases. Trimming removed 5 bases from V and 2 bases from J; junction bases left unmatched: 12. This CDR3 spans 18 amino acids. The CDR3, as DNA: TGTGCCAGCAGTCCCTGGACTAGCGGGAGAGGGGGGACCTACGAGCAGTACTTC. Its protein is CASSPWTSGRGGTYEQYF.

This clonotype appeared a few times. The V call is TRBV5-1, the J call TRBJ2-3, with D possibly matching TRBD2 (5 bases). This CDR3 has 12 residues. Germline V gene data show CDR1 as SGHRS and CDR2 as YFSETQ. Trimming cost V 7 bases and J 5 bases, with 11 bases left between them. For the CDR3, the DNA is TGCGCCAGCGGGAGTAGGCAAGATACGCAGTATTTT. Protein sequence: CASGSRQDTQYF. Full variable domain (remainder filled in from reference TRBV5-1 and TRBJ2-3): KAGVTQTPRYLIKTRGQQVTLSCSPISGHRSVSWYQQTPGQGLQFLFEYFSETQRNKGNFPGRFSGRQFSNSRSEMNVSTLELGDSALYLCASGSRQDTQYFGPGTRLTVL.

This chain links TRBV29-1 with TRBJ2-7; D might be TRBD1 or TRBD2, each matching 5 bases. The V end lost 7 bases, the J end lost 0 bases, and 10 bases lay between the germline ends. CDR1 is SQVTM, CDR2 ANQGSEA, per germline. The CDR3 runs 12 residues. The CDR3 loop reads CSARDASYEQYF. CDR3 in DNA: TGCAGCGCCCGGGACGCCTCCTACGAGCAGTACTTC.

This clonotype has just a few counts. The chain carries TRBV3-1 and TRBJ2-7; the D call may be TRBD1 or TRBD2 (5 bases each). Germline CDR1 LGHDT, CDR2 YNNKEL (reference sequence). The ends were cut back, 1 base at V and 6 bases at J, with 10 bases in the middle. This CDR3 has 13 amino acids. The CDR3 DNA is TGTGCCAGCAGCCAAGGACTTGGGGGCGAGCAGTACTTC. Its translation is CASSQGLGGEQYF.

V and J are TRBV5-6 and TRBJ1-1; possibly TRBD1 for D (5 bases). The CDR3 loop spans 14 amino acids. With 4 bases removed from V and 0 bases from J, the gap between germline ends came to 10 bases. CDR1 is SGHDT, CDR2 YYEEEE, per germline. CDR3 in amino acids: CASSRDRLNTEAFF. In DNA form, the CDR3 reads TGTGCCAGCAGCAGAGACAGACTGAACACTGAAGCTTTCTTT.

The genes are TRBV7-2 and TRBJ2-3; D gene ambiguous. Trimming took 1 base from V and 4 from J, leaving 18 bases between them. The germline V gene encodes CDR1 SGHTA and CDR2 FQGNSA. The CDR3 is 17 residues long. CDR3 DNA: TGTGCCAGCAGCTTAGGGGGTTCAGTCAGCAAAGCAGATACGCAGTATTTT. Its protein is CASSLGGSVSKADTQYF.

The V and J genes are TRBV9 and TRBJ2-5, with 10 bases aligning to TRBD2. The J segment lost 1 base and the V segment lost 3 bases, leaving 6 bases of the junction unmatched. CDR1 is SGDLS and CDR2 is YYNGEE in the germline V gene. This CDR3 contains 16 residues. The CDR3 sequence: CASSGGVAGGQETQYF. DNA of the CDR3: TGTGCCAGCAGCGGTGGGGTAGCGGGGGGCCAAGAGACCCAGTACTTC.

This chain links TRBV20-1 with TRBJ1-2, with D unresolved. Trimming cost V 2 bases and J 6 bases, with 7 bases left between them. CDR1 is DFQATT and CDR2 is SNEGSKA in the germline V gene (reference sequence). The CDR3 consists of 11 residues. The CDR3: CSARRIDGYTF. The CDR3 DNA reads as TGCAGTGCTAGAAGAATCGATGGCTACACCTTC.

This clonotype appeared many times. This chain uses TRBV7-6 with TRBJ2-1; 9 bases align to TRBD1. CDR1 and CDR2 from the germline V gene are SGHVS and FNYEAQ. With V trimmed by 5 bases and J by 8 bases, 19 bases remained unmatched. The length of the CDR3 is 18 residues. In nucleotides, the CDR3 is TGTGCCAGCAGCCCGTATGGGCGCCACAGGGGGCGCATCTATGAGCAGTTCTTC. The encoded protein is CASSPYGRHRGRIYEQFF. Using reference TRBV7-6 and TRBJ2-1 for the parts outside the CDR3, the full variable domain is GAGVSQSPRYKVTKRGQDVALRCDPISGHVSLYWYRQALGQGPEFLTYFNYEAQQDKSGLPNDRFSAERPEGSISTLTIQRTEQRDSAMYRCASSPYGRHRGRIYEQFFGPGTRLTVL.